This TCR beta chain originates from a study of OX40 agonist ivuxolimab in advanced cancers. With regard to the full study: Ivuxolimab was a fully human IgG2 agonistic monoclonal antibody targeting the costimulatory receptor OX40 (CD134). Patients were allowed to have had prior anti-PD-1, anti-PD-L1 or anti-CTLA-4 therapy, and around 41% of the dose-escalation patients had previously received checkpoint inhibitors. Of the roughly 50 dose-escalation patients, hepatocellular carcinoma was present in about 20, melanoma in some 15, renal cell carcinoma in 9 and head and neck cancer in 9. Partial responses occurred in three dose-escalation patients: two with cutaneous melanoma and one with hepatocellular carcinoma. Intravenous ivuxolimab was administered to patients every 2 weeks at six dose levels: 0.01, 0.1, 0.3, 1.5, 3 and 10 mg/kg. The paper covers the monotherapy dose-escalation part of the phase I ivuxolimab trial, which included N ≈ 54 patients. The point of sequencing TCRbeta in the periphery was to test whether ivuxolimab changed TCR sequence diversity and drove clonal T-cell expansion. The dose-escalation cohort was 82.7% male with a mean age of approximately 60 years, ranging from about 23 to 85. What the study reported, not specific to this receptor: On average, CD8+ T cells showed more expanded clones than CD4+ T cells after ivuxolimab. Low levels of normalized T-cell clonal expansion were also shown by some nonresponding patients. Which antigens the clonally expanded peripheral T cells were specific for was not determined. In the 0.1-3.0 mg/kg groups, partial responders were among the patients with the lowest normalized peripheral clonal expansion, particularly in CD8+ T cells. Clonal expansion of both CD4+ and CD8+ blood T cells was observed from baseline to week 6 at doses 0.1 to 3.0 mg/kg.

The trial excluded patients who had a history of autoimmune disease or who were on systemic immunosuppression. Peripheral blood for TCR sequencing was collected from all dose cohorts at baseline, on cycle 4 day 1, and on cycle 7 day 1. The samples were taken from a phase I, first-in-human, multicenter, open-label dose-escalation trial of ivuxolimab. Adults with locally advanced or metastatic melanoma, renal cell carcinoma, hepatocellular carcinoma or head and neck squamous cell carcinoma were enrolled in the trial. Before TCR sequencing, CD4+ T cells and CD8+ T cells were sorted from peripheral blood as separate populations. The CDR1 and CDR2 encoded by the germline V gene are SGHRS and YFSETQ. From its cysteine to its phenylalanine, the CDR3 spans 15 amino acids. Only the CDR3 region is kept as DNA, spanning 45 bases read in frame from base 1. Ends trimmed: V by 0 bases, J by 3 bases; bases unmatched to a gene: 5.

Genomic DNA was extracted from sorted cells for sequencing of the TCRbeta CDR3 region. TCRbeta CDR3 regions were sequenced using the immunoSEQ Assay. TCRdb took this table from immuneACCESS and kept in-frame rearrangements with V and J called. Such tables lack part of the clones; where checked against another copy, unresolved V genes explain under half of the gap, and the rest is unexplained. The sample records tens of thousands of clones, about 81% of which are singletons. Of the sample, 2.4% is held by the ten largest clones. Comments on this clone: The antigen it recognizes is unknown. No clone much larger than this one lies a single base away; base qualities are absent.

The chain was built from TRBV5-1 and TRBJ2-7, with 8 bases in between that match TRBD1. The sample in question was CD4+ or CD8+ T cells sorted from blood, obtained in a trial of the OX40 agonist ivuxolimab. The receptor was derived from an adult with an advanced solid tumor such as melanoma, head and neck, liver or kidney cancer. The bases read TGCGCCAGCAGCTTGGGGACAGGGATTGACTACGAGCAGTACTTC. Its amino acids are CASSLGTGIDYEQYF.